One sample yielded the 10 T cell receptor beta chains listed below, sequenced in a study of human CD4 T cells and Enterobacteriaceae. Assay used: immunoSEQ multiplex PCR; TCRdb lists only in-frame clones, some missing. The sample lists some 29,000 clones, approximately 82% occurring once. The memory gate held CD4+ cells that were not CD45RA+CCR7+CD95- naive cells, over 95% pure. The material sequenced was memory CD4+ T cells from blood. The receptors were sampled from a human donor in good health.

The CDR3 DNA reads as TGTGCCAGTAGTCCCGGGACAGCAACTAATGAAAAACTGTTTTTT. This sequence encodes CASSPGTATNEKLFF. V usage is TRBV19 and J usage is TRBJ1-4; 7 bases line up with TRBD1. The CDR3 has 15 residues. CDR1 and CDR2 (germline): LNHDA, SQIVND (reference sequence). V was clipped by 5 bases and J by 0 bases; unmatched bases: 3.

CDR3 region: CASSESGVGTEAFF. The DNA for the CDR3 is TGTGCCAGCAGTGAGTCGGGCGTTGGGACTGAAGCTTTCTTT. The gene calls are TRBV2 and TRBJ1-1; the D is unclear. This CDR3 is built from 14 residues. With 3 bases removed from V and 5 bases from J, the gap between germline ends came to 13 bases. Germline V CDR1 and CDR2: SNHLY, FYNNEI.

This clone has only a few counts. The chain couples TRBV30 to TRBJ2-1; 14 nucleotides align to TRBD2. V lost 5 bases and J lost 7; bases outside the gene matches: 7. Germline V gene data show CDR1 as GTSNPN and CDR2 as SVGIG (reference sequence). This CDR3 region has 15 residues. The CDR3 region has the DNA TGTGCCTGGCGGGGGGGGACTAGCGGGAGAAATGAGCAGTTCTTC. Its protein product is CAWRGGTSGRNEQFF.

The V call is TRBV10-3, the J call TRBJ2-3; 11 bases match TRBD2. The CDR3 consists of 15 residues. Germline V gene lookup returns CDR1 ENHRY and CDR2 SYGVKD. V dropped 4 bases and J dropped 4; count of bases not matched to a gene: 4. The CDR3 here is CAISALAGDSDTQYF. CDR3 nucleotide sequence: TGTGCCATCAGTGCACTAGCGGGAGACTCAGATACGCAGTATTTT.

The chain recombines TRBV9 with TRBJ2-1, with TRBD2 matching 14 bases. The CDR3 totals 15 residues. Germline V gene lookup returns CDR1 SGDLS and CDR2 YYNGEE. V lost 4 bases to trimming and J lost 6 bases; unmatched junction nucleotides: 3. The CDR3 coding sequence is TGTGCCAGCAGCTCCGGACTAGCGGGAGGCAATGAGCAGTTCTTC. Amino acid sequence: CASSSGLAGGNEQFF.

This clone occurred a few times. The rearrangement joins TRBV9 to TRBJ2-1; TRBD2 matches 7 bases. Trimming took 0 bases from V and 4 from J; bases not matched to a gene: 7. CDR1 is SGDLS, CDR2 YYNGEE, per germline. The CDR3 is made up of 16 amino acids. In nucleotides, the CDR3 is TGTGCCAGCAGCGTAGAGGGATCGGGAGGTTACAATGAGCAGTTCTTC. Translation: CASSVEGSGGYNEQFF. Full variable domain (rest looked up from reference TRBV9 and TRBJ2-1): DSGVTQTPKHLITATGQRVTLRCSPRSGDLSVYWYQQSLDQGLQFLIQYYNGEERAKGNILERFSAQQFPDLHSELNLSSLELGDSALYFCASSVEGSGGYNEQFFGPGTRLTVL.

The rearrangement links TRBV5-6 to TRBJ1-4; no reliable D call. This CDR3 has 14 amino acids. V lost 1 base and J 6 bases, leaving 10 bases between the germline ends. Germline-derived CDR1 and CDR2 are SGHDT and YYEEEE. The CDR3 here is CASSLSANYEKLFF. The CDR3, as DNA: TGTGCCAGCAGCTTGTCAGCTAACTATGAAAAACTGTTTTTT.

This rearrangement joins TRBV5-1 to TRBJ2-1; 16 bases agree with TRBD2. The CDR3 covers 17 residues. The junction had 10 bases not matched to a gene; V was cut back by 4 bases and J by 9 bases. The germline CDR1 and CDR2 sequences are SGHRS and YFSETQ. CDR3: CASSASGTSGRAREQFF. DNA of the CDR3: TGCGCCAGCAGCGCCAGCGGGACTAGCGGGAGGGCCCGTGAGCAGTTCTTC.

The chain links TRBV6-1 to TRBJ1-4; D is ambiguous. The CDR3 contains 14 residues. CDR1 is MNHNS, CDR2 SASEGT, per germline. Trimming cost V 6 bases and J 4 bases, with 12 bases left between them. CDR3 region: CASRRDPGNEKLFF. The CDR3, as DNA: TGTGCCAGCAGACGGGATCCGGGTAATGAAAAACTGTTTTTT.

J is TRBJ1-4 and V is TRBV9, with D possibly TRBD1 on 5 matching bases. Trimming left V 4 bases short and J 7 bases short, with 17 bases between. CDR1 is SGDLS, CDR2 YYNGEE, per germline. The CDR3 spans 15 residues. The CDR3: CASSTQGSGSEKLFF. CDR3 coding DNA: TGTGCCAGCAGCACGCAGGGTTCAGGGTCTGAAAAACTGTTTTTT. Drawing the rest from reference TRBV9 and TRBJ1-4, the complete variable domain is DSGVTQTPKHLITATGQRVTLRCSPRSGDLSVYWYQQSLDQGLQFLIQYYNGEERAKGNILERFSAQQFPDLHSELNLSSLELGDSALYFCASSTQGSGSEKLFFGSGTQLSVL.